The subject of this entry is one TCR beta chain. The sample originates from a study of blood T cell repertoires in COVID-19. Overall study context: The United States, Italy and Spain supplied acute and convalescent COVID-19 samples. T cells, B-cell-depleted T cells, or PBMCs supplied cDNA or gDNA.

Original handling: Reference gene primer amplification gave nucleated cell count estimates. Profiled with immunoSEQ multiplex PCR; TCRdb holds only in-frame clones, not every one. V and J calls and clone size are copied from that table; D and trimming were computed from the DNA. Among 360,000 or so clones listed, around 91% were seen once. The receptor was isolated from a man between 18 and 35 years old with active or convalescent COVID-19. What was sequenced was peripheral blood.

The chain's CDR3 is CASSLGPPGQEYEQYF. The CDR3 DNA reads TGTGCCAGCAGCTTGGGGCCACCGGGACAGGAATACGAGCAGTACTTC. V usage is TRBV5-8 and J usage is TRBJ2-7, with 8 bases aligning to TRBD1. V lost 0 bases and J lost 4; bases outside the gene matches: 9. CDR1 is SGHTS and CDR2 is YDEGEE in the germline V gene. The CDR3 consists of 16 residues.